Shown below are 29 T cell receptor beta chains from a single sample sequenced in a study of T cell responses to AZD1222 COVID-19 vaccine. Sequenced by immunoSEQ multiplex PCR; TCRdb stores in-frame clones only, minus some. In the table there are under 40,000 clones, about four fifths of which are singletons. The material sequenced was peripheral blood, taken 28 days after the second AZD1222 dose. These receptors were obtained from an adult who received the AZD1222 COVID-19 vaccine.

V and J are TRBV7-9 and TRBJ1-5, with 9 nucleotides matching TRBD1. CDR3 size: 17 residues. Germline trimming cut 5 bases from V and 4 bases from J; bases unmatched to any gene: 12. Germline CDR1 reads SEHNR; CDR2 reads FQNEAQ (reference sequence). The CDR3 loop is CASSHADRGIWNQPQHF. DNA of the CDR3: TGTGCCAGCAGCCACGCGGACAGGGGAATTTGGAATCAGCCCCAGCATTTT.

The chain employs TRBV5-1 and TRBJ1-1; 8 bases are a match to TRBD1. The CDR3 is 16 residues long. The trim removed 6 bases at V and 2 bases at J, leaving 12 bases unmatched. Germline V gene data show CDR1 as SGHRS and CDR2 as YFSETQ. Here the CDR3 reads CASTDKPGQVNTEAFF. CDR3 in DNA: TGCGCCAGCACCGATAAACCGGGACAGGTAAACACTGAAGCTTTCTTT.

This chain connects TRBV4-1 to TRBJ2-5; D gene unclear. V lost 1 base, J lost 2 bases, and 11 bases lay in between. The V gene's germline CDR1 is MGHRA and CDR2 YSYEKL. This CDR3 region has 15 residues. The CDR3 reads CASSQAPGRQETQYF. CDR3 nucleotide sequence: TGCGCCAGCAGCCAAGCCCCGGGCAGGCAAGAGACCCAGTACTTC.

The J gene is TRBJ2-7, the V gene TRBV7-9, with D hard to call. The length of the CDR3 is 12 residues. Germline V CDR1 and CDR2: SEHNR, FQNEAQ (reference sequence). V gave up 2 bases and J gave up 2 bases, with 4 bases separating them. CDR3 amino acids: CASSLSAYEQYF. The CDR3 DNA reads TGTGCCAGCAGCTTATCAGCCTACGAGCAGTACTTC.

The chain joins TRBV15 to TRBJ1-6, with D perhaps matching TRBD1 (6 bases). Trimming cost V 5 bases and J 9 bases, with 17 bases left between them. The length of the CDR3 is 15 residues. CDR1 is LNHNV and CDR2 is YYDKDF in the germline V gene (reference sequence). The CDR3 loop is CATSRRGGQGSPLHF. CDR3 in DNA: TGTGCCACCAGCCGACGTGGGGGCCAGGGTTCACCCCTCCACTTT.

Comments on this clone: Mismatch with germline at one junction end may stem from a read error. The chain uses TRBV18 and TRBJ1-4; D unclear. Germline assignment: CDR1 KGHSH and CDR2 LQKENI. The CDR3 covers 14 residues. The CDR3 here is CASSPQYSNEKLFF. CDR3 bases: TGTGCCAGCTCTCCACAGTACTCTAATGAAAAACTGTTTTTT.

This clone was detected a few times. The chain recombines TRBV7-9 with TRBJ2-3; a possible D gene is TRBD2 (6 bases). The CDR3 has 15 residues. Germline CDR1 SEHNR, CDR2 FQNEAQ (reference sequence). Trimming cost V 6 bases and J 5 bases, with 18 bases left between them. The CDR3 bases are TGTGCCAGCAGTTCGCGGGGCGGGGCGGGAGATACGCAGTATTTT. Translating it yields CASSSRGGAGDTQYF.

The gene calls are TRBV7-5 and TRBJ2-1. TRBV7-5 is termed a pseudogene. There are 13 residues in the CDR3. This CDR3 is CARSLAPKDEQFF. In DNA form, the CDR3 reads TGTGCCAGAAGCTTAGCTCCGAAAGATGAGCAGTTCTTC.

The rearrangement uses TRBV6-5 and TRBJ1-2, with 8 bases that match TRBD1. Trimming removed 2 bases from V and 5 bases from J; junction bases left unmatched: 7. Germline V lookup: CDR1 MNHEY, CDR2 SVGAGI. The CDR3 contains 15 residues. CDR3 sequence (DNA): TGTGCCAGCAGTTACCTCAGGACAGGGAGTTATGGCTACACCTTC. The encoded protein is CASSYLRTGSYGYTF.

The chain links TRBV3-1 (or the pseudogene TRBV3-2) to TRBJ1-2, with unresolved D. The CDR3 runs to 14 residues. Germline CDR1 LGHDT, CDR2 YNNKEL (reference sequence). V lost 1 base and J lost 4, with 10 bases in between. The CDR3 reads CASSQVESSYGYTF. The CDR3 DNA is TGTGCCAGCAGCCAAGTTGAGAGCTCCTATGGCTACACCTTC.

The genes are TRBV24-1 and TRBJ2-3, with TRBD2 matching 8 bases. The CDR3 is 18 residues long. The V segment lost 9 bases and the J segment 0 bases; nucleotides outside the gene matches: 16. The germline V gene encodes CDR1 KGHDR and CDR2 SFDVKD. CDR3 bases: TGTGCCACCTCCTACGGGAGCGGGAGCGATACTAGCACAGATACGCAGTATTTT. Encoded protein: CATSYGSGSDTSTDTQYF.

The rearrangement uses TRBV20-1 and TRBJ1-6, with 9 bases lining up with TRBD1. Losses at the gene ends were 3 bases for V and 9 bases for J; bases not matched to a gene: 9. The CDR3 sequence is 15 residues long. CDR1 and CDR2 from the germline V gene are DFQATT and SNEGSKA (reference sequence). CDR3 sequence reads: CSASVGQGLTSPLHF. Written as DNA, the CDR3 is TGCAGTGCTAGTGTCGGACAGGGGTTAACTTCACCCCTCCACTTT.

The CDR3 region is CASSPGQLSYEQYF. The DNA of the CDR3 is TGTGCCAGCAGCCCGGGACAGCTAAGCTACGAGCAGTACTTC. The J gene is TRBJ2-7, the V gene TRBV11-2; 7 bases fit TRBD1. This CDR3 contains 14 residues. Germline CDR1 reads SGHAT; CDR2 reads FQNNGV. After removal of 5 bases from V and 3 bases from J, the junction contained 7 bases not matched to a gene. Together with reference TRBV11-2 and TRBJ2-7, the CDR3 gives the full variable domain: EAGVAQSPRYKIIEKRQSVAFWCNPISGHATLYWYQQILGQGPKLLIQFQNNGVVDDSQLPKDRFSAERLKGVDSTLKIQPAKLEDSAVYLCASSPGQLSYEQYFGPGTRLTVT.

This chain links TRBV4-1 with TRBJ2-1; 8 bases are shared with TRBD2. Trimming took 2 bases from V and 3 from J; bases not matched to a gene: 9. CDR3 length equals 17 residues. Germline V CDR1 and CDR2: MGHRA, YSYEKL. The CDR3 is CASSQSASGRLYNEQFF. In DNA, the CDR3 is TGCGCCAGCAGCCAAAGTGCGAGCGGGAGACTCTACAATGAGCAGTTCTTC.

The V gene is TRBV7-8, the J gene TRBJ1-2; TRBD1 matches 7 bases. J lost 7 bases, V lost 4 bases, and 6 bases had no gene match. The CDR3 runs to 13 residues. From germline, CDR1 is SGHVS and CDR2 FQNEAQ. The CDR3 spells CASSSDREGGYTF. CDR3 coding DNA: TGTGCCAGCAGCTCTGACAGGGAAGGTGGCTACACCTTC.

The V and J genes are TRBV24-1 and TRBJ2-2; D uncertain. V was cut by 2 bases and J by 5 bases, with 8 bases left in between. The length of the CDR3 is 14 residues. Germline V gene sequence: CDR1 KGHDR, CDR2 SFDVKD. CDR3 sequence: CATSDSVGTGELFF. CDR3 DNA sequence: TGTGCCACCAGTGATTCGGTGGGGACCGGGGAGCTGTTTTTT.

This clone was recorded a few times. The chain combines TRBV5-6 with TRBJ2-5; 13 positions agree with TRBD2. Germline V lookup: CDR1 SGHDT, CDR2 YYEEEE. CDR3 length: 16 residues. The V and J ends lost 3 bases and 5 bases, in that order; junction bases with no gene match: 7. CDR3 region: CASSSRTSGSWETQYF. DNA of the CDR3: TGTGCCAGCAGCTCACGGACTAGCGGGAGTTGGGAGACCCAGTACTTC.

This sequence joins TRBV5-8 and TRBJ2-3; 13 nucleotides align to TRBD2. Germline CDR1 and CDR2: SGHTS and YDEGEE. Trimming took 3 bases from V and 10 from J; bases not matched to a gene: 14. The CDR3 totals 17 residues. CDR3 in amino acids: CASSSLLTSGGARAQYF. In DNA, the CDR3 is TGTGCCAGCAGCTCGCTATTAACTAGCGGGGGGGCGCGGGCGCAGTATTTT.

The chain employs TRBV3-1 (or the pseudogene TRBV3-2) and TRBJ2-3; D uncertain. CDR3 length: 13 residues. Germline CDR1 reads LGHDT; CDR2 reads YNNKEL (reference sequence). Trimming left V 0 bases short and J 10 bases short, with 11 bases between. Here the CDR3 reads CASSQDKSLAQYF. Written as DNA, the CDR3 is TGTGCCAGCAGCCAAGATAAGAGTCTTGCGCAGTATTTT.

The chain recombines TRBV7-2 with TRBJ1-2, with D uncertain. V lost 1 base and J 7 bases, leaving 19 bases between the germline ends. Germline V lookup: CDR1 SGHTA, CDR2 FQGNSA. This CDR3 is built from 16 residues. As DNA, the CDR3 is TGTGCCAGCAGCTTAGGTTCCAATCCCATAGTGGGTGGCTACACCTTC. Translating it yields CASSLGSNPIVGGYTF. The full variable domain, rest sourced from reference TRBV7-2 and TRBJ1-2, is GAGVSQSPSNKVTEKGKDVELRCDPISGHTALYWYRQSLGQGLEFLIYFQGNSAPDKSGLPSDRFSAERTGGSVSTLTIQRTQQEDSAVYLCASSLGSNPIVGGYTFGSGTRLTVV.

This rearrangement joins TRBV6-5 to TRBJ1-1, with TRBD1 matching over 7 bases. The length of the CDR3 is 15 residues. Looked up from germline, CDR1 is MNHEY and CDR2 is SVGAGI. Unmatched junction bases numbered 3, after V lost 2 bases and J lost 0 bases. CDR3 sequence (DNA): TGTGCCAGCAGTTACCAGGGGGGGATGAACACTGAAGCTTTCTTT. Its protein is CASSYQGGMNTEAFF.

The chain has TRBV10-3 and TRBJ1-1; D call uncertain. Trimming stripped 4 bases from V and 4 bases from J, with 10 bases between. CDR1 and CDR2 from the germline V gene are ENHRY and SYGVKD. CDR3 length: 13 residues. The CDR3 loop is CAISGKGSTEAFF. In DNA, the CDR3 is TGTGCCATCAGTGGTAAGGGAAGCACTGAAGCTTTCTTT.

This clone has a handful of counts. This chain connects TRBV24-1 to TRBJ2-2; D uncertain. Trimming shortened V by 7 bases and J by 2 bases, and 7 bases separated the two germline ends. This CDR3 has 13 amino acids. CDR1 is KGHDR, CDR2 SFDVKD, per germline. The CDR3 loop is CATRDLNTGELFF. The CDR3 DNA reads TGTGCCACCAGGGACCTAAACACCGGGGAGCTGTTTTTT.

The V call is TRBV6-2 or TRBV6-3, the J call TRBJ1-2; 9 positions match TRBD1. The germline CDR1 and CDR2 sequences are MNHEY and SVGEGT. The CDR3 length is 15 residues. V shed 2 bases and J 0 bases; nucleotides not matched to a gene: 1. This CDR3 is CASSYRTGANYGYTF. DNA for the CDR3: TGTGCCAGCAGTTACAGGACAGGGGCTAACTATGGCTACACCTTC.

The chain carries TRBV6-2 or TRBV6-3 and TRBJ2-1; D gene ambiguous. The germline CDR1 and CDR2 sequences are MNHEY and SVGEGT. Trimming removed 3 bases at V and 0 bases at J, with 15 bases between. The CDR3 runs to 17 residues. CDR3 nucleotides: TGTGCCAGCAGTTATTCGGCTTTCCTAAGCTCCTACAATGAGCAGTTCTTC. This gives the protein CASSYSAFLSSYNEQFF.

The CDR3 bases are TGTGCCAGCAGTGTCGGGACTAGCGGATACACCGGGGAGCTGTTTTTT. Residues: CASSVGTSGYTGELFF. V is TRBV25-1 and J is TRBJ2-2; the match to TRBD2 covers 11 bases. J gave up 3 bases and V 4 bases, and 4 bases lay outside the gene matches. Germline V CDR1 and CDR2: MGHDK, SYGVNS. This CDR3 comprises 16 residues.

This clone has only one observation. One end of the junction fails to match germline, which may point to a read error. The V and J genes are TRBV9 and TRBJ2-1, with TRBD2 matching over 7 bases. The CDR3 runs to 15 residues. CDR1 and CDR2 (germline): SGDLS, YYNGEE. The CDR3 DNA is TGTGCCAGCAGCACAACAAGCGGGACCTTTGGGGAGCTGTTCTTC. It codes for CASSTTSGTFGELFF. Complete variable domain (other parts from reference TRBV9 and TRBJ2-1): DSGVTQTPKHLITATGQRVTLRCSPRSGDLSVYWYQQSLDQGLQFLIQYYNGEERAKGNILERFSAQQFPDLHSELNLSSLELGDSALYFCASSTTSGTFGELFFGPGTRLTVL.

This chain joins TRBV6-5 and TRBJ2-7; TRBD1 matches 9 bases. V lost 6 bases, J lost 4 bases, and 10 bases stayed unmatched. Germline lookup yields CDR1 MNHEY and CDR2 SVGAGI. The CDR3 is 15 residues long. CDR3 DNA sequence: TGTGCCAGCAGACGCGGACAGGGGAAGGGATACGAGCAGTACGTC. It is translated as CASRRGQGKGYEQYV.

This rearrangement joins TRBV10-3 to TRBJ1-6, with D hard to call. The CDR3 is 13 amino acids. CDR1 and CDR2 (germline): ENHRY, SYGVKD. Trimming left V 3 bases short and J 12 bases short, with 12 bases between. The CDR3 nucleotides are TGTGCCATCAGTGAAAGGTATAACCGACCCCTCCACTTT. It specifies CAISERYNRPLHF.